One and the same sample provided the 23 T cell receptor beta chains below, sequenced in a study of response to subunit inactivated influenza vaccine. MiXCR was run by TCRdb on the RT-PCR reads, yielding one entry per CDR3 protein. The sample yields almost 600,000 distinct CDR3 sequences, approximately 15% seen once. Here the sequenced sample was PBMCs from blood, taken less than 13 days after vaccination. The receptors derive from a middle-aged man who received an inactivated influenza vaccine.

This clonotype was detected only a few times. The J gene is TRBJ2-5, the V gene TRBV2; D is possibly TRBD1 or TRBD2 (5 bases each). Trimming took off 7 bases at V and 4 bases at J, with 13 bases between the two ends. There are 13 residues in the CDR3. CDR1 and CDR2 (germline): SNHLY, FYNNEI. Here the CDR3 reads CASTGLGRETQYF. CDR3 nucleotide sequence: TGTGCCAGCACGGGGCTCGGAAGAGAGACCCAGTACTTC.

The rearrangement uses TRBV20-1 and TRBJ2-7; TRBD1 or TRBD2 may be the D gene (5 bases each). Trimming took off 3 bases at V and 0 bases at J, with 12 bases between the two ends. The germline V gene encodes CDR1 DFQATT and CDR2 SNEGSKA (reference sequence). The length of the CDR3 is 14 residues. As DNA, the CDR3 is TGCAGTGCTAGGGGGGAAGGGGTCTCCTACGAGCAGTACTTC. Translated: CSARGEGVSYEQYF.

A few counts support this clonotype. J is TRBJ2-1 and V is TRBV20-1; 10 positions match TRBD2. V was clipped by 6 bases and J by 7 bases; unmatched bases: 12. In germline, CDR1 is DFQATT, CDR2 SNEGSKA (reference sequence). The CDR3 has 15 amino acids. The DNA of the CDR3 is TGCAGTGCATTACAAGCGGGAGGGCCGGGGAATGAGCAGTTCTTC. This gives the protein CSALQAGGPGNEQFF.

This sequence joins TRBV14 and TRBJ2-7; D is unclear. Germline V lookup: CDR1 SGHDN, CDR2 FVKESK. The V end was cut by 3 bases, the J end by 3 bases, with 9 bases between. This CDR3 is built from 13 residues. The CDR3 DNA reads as TGTGCCAGCAGCCAGTCCAGCCTCTACGAGCAGTACTTC. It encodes CASSQSSLYEQYF.

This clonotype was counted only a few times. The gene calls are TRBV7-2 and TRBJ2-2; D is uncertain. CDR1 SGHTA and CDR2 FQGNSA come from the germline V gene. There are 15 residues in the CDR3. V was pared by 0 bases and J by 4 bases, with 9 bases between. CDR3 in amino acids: CASSLAPTITGELFF. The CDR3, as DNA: TGTGCCAGCAGCTTAGCTCCCACCATCACCGGGGAGCTGTTTTTT.

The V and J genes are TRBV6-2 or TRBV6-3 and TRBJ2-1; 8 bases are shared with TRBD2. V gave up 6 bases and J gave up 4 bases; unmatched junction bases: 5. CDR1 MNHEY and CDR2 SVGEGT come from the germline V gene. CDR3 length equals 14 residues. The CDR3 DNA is TGTGCCAGCAGGCAAGCGGGGGATTACAATGAGCAGTTCTTC. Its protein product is CASRQAGDYNEQFF.

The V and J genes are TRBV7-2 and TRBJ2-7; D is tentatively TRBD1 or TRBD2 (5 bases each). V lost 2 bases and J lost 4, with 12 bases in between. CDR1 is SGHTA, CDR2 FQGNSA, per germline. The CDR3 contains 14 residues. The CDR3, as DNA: TGTGCCAGCAGCTTAAGGGACCAGATATACGAGCAGTACTTC. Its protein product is CASSLRDQIYEQYF. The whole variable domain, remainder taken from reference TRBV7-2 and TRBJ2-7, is GAGVSQSPSNKVTEKGKDVELRCDPISGHTALYWYRQSLGQGLEFLIYFQGNSAPDKSGLPSDRFSAERTGGSVSTLTIQRTQQEDSAVYLCASSLRDQIYEQYFGPGTRLTVT.

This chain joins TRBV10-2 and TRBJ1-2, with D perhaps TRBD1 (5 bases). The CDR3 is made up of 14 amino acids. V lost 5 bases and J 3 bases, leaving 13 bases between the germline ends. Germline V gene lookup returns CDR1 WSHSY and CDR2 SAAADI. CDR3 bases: TGCGCCAGCAGTCATATTCCCAGGGACTATGGCTACACCTTC. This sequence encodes CASSHIPRDYGYTF.

Here the CDR3 DNA reads TGTGCCAGTAGTATAGAGAACCTCGTTGCCAATCAGCCCCAGCATTTT. It specifies CASSIENLVANQPQHF. This rearrangement joins TRBV19 to TRBJ1-5; D gene uncertain. This CDR3 contains 16 residues. Trimming removed 0 bases at V and 3 bases at J, with 12 bases between. CDR1 LNHDA and CDR2 SQIVND come from the germline V gene (reference sequence).

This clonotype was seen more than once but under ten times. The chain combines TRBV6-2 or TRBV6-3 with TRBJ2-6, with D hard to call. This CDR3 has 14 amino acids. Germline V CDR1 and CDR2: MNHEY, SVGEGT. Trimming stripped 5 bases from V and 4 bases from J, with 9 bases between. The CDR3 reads CASSITLGANVLTF. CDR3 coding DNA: TGTGCCAGCAGTATAACACTGGGGGCCAACGTCCTGACTTTC.

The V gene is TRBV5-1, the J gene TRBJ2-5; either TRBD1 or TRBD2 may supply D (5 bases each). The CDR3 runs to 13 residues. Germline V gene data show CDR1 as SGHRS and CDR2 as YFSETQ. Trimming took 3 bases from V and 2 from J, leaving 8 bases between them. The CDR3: CASSWDVQETQYF. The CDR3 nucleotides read TGCGCCAGCAGCTGGGACGTGCAAGAGACCCAGTACTTC.

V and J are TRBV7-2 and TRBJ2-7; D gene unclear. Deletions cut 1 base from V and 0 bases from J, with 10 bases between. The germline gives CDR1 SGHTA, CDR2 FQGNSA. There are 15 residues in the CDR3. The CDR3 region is CASSLGSYISYEQYF. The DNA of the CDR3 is TGTGCCAGCAGCTTAGGGAGTTATATCTCCTACGAGCAGTACTTC.

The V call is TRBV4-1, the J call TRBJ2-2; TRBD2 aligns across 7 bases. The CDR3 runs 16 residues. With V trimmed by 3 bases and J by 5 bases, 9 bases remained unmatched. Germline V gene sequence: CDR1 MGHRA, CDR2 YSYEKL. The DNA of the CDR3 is TGCGCCAGCAGCCAGTTACCAACAGCGGGAACCGGGGAGCTGTTTTTT. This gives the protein CASSQLPTAGTGELFF.

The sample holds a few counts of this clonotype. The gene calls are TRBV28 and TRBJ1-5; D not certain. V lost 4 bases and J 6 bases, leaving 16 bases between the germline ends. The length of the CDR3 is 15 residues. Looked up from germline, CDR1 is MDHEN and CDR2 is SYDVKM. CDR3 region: CASSSALGRFQPQHF. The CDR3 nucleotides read TGTGCCAGCAGTTCGGCCCTTGGACGGTTTCAGCCCCAGCATTTT.

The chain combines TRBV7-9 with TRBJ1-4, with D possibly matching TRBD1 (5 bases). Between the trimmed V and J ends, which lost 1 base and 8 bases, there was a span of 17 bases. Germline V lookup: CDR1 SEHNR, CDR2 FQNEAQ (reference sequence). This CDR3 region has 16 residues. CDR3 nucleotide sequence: TGTGCCAGCAGCTTAGTTGGGGCAGCCTCGCGGGAAAAACTGTTTTTT. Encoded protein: CASSLVGAASREKLFF. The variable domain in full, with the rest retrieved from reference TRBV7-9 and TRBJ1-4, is DTGVSQNPRHKITKRGQNVTFRCDPISEHNRLYWYRQTLGQGPEFLTYFQNEAQLEKSRLLSDRFSAERPKGSFSTLEIQRTEQGDSAMYLCASSLVGAASREKLFFGSGTQLSVL.

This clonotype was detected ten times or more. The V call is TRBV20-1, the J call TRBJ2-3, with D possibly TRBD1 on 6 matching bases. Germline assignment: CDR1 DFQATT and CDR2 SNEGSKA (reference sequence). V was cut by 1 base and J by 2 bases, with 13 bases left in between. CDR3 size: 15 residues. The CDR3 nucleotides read TGCAGTGCTAGAGCTCAGGGGTGGGCCACAGATACGCAGTATTTT. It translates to CSARAQGWATDTQYF.

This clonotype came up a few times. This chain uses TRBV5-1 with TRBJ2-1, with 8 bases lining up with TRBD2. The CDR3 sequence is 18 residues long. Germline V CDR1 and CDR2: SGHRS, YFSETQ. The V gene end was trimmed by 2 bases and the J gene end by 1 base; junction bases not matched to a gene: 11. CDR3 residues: CASSFWVVIAGSYNEQFF. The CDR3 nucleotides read TGCGCCAGCAGCTTTTGGGTCGTTATAGCGGGGTCCTACAATGAGCAGTTCTTC.

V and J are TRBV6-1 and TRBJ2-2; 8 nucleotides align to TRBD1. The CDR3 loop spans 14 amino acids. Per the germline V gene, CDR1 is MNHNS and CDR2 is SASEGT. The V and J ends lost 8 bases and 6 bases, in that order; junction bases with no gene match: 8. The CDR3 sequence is CASEASGGPGELFF. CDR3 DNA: TGTGCCAGCGAGGCCTCAGGGGGCCCCGGGGAGCTGTTTTTT.

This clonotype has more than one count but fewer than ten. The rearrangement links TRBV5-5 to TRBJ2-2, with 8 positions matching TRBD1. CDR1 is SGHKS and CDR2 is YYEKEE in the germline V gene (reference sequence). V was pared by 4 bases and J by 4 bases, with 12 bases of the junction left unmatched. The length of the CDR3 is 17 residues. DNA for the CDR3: TGTGCCAGCAGCCGCGCCAATACAGGGGGAAGCACCGGGGAGCTGTTTTTT. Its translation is CASSRANTGGSTGELFF.

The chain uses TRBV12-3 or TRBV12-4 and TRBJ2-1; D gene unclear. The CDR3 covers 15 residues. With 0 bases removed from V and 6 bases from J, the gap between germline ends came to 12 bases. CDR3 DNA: TGTGCCAGCAGTTTAGCCTTGGTGGTAGCCAATGAGCAGTTCTTC. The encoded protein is CASSLALVVANEQFF.

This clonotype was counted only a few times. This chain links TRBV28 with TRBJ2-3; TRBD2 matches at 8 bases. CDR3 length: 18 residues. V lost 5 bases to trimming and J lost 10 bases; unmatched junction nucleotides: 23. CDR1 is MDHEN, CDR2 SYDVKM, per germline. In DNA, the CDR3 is TGTGCCAGCAGTCCGCCCCTTGGTTCGGGAGGGCTGGGATTTTCGCAGTATTTT. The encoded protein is CASSPPLGSGGLGFSQYF.

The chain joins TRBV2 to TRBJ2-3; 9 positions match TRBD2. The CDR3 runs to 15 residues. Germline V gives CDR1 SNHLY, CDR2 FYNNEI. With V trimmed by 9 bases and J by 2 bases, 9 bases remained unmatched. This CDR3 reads CASTGLAGTTDTQYF. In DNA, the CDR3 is TGTGCCAGTACTGGGCTAGCGGGGACCACAGATACGCAGTATTTT.

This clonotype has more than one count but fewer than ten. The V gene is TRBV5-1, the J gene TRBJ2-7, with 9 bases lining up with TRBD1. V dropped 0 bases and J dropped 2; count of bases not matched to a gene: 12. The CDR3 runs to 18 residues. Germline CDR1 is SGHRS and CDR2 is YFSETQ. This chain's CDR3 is CASSLAIEGTGPTYEQYF. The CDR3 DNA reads TGCGCCAGCAGCTTGGCCATAGAAGGGACAGGGCCCACCTACGAGCAGTACTTC.